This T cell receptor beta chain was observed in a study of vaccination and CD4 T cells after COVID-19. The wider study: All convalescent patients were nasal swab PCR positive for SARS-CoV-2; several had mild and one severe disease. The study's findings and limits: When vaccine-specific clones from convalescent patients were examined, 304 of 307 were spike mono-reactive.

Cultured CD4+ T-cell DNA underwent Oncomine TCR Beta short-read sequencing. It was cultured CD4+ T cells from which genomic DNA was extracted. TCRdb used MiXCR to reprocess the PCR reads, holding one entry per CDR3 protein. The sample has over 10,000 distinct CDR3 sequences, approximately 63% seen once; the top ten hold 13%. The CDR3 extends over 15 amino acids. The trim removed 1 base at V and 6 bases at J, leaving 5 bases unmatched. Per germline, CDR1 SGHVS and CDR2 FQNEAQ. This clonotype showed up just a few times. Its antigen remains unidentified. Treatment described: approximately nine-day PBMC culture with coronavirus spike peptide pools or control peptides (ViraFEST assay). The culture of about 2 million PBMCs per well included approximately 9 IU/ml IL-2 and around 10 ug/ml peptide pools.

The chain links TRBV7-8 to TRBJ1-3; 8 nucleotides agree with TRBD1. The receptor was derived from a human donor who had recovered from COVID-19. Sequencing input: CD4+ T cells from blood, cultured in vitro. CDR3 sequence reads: CASSLGLDRVNTIYF. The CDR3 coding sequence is TGTGCCAGCAGCTTAGGTCTGGACAGGGTAAACACCATATATTTT.